Below are 12 T cell receptor beta chains sequenced from a single sample in a study of shared clonotypes between healthy human individuals. Data came from immunoSEQ multiplex PCR; TCRdb stores just in-frame clones and leaves some out. The data hold 950,000 to 1,100,000 clones, with approximately 80% observed a single time. The specimen sequenced was memory CD4+ T cells from PBMCs. Subset of the sample: CD45RA-negative fraction. The origin of the receptors is a man between 18 and 29 years old in good health. Some clones in this sample may be carry-over from other donors' samples.

The genes are TRBV11-2 and TRBJ2-5, with TRBD1 matching over 8 bases. The CDR3 is 13 residues long. CDR1 is SGHAT, CDR2 FQNNGV, per germline. The ends lost 4 bases at V and 7 bases at J; junction bases unmatched: 5. For the CDR3, the DNA is TGTGCCAGCAGCTCAGACAGGGGAGGGACCCAGTACTTC. As protein: CASSSDRGGTQYF. Full variable domain (rest looked up from reference TRBV11-2 and TRBJ2-5): EAGVAQSPRYKIIEKRQSVAFWCNPISGHATLYWYQQILGQGPKLLIQFQNNGVVDDSQLPKDRFSAERLKGVDSTLKIQPAKLEDSAVYLCASSSDRGGTQYFGPGTRLLVL.

This chain links TRBV27 with TRBJ1-5; D might be TRBD1 (5 bases). V was shortened by 5 bases and J by 4 bases, with 12 bases between the two germline ends. Germline assignment: CDR1 MNHEY and CDR2 SMNVEV (reference sequence). The CDR3 has 14 amino acids. DNA for the CDR3: TGTGCCAGCAGTCCTCAGGGTAAAAATCAGCCCCAGCATTTT. Protein product: CASSPQGKNQPQHF.

This clone appeared a few times. The sample has other DNA sequences that encode this CDR3 too. J is TRBJ2-1 and V is TRBV18; no definite D call. The CDR3 has 12 residues. Trimming stripped 1 base from V and 5 bases from J, with 3 bases between. In germline, CDR1 is KGHSH, CDR2 LQKENI. As DNA, the CDR3 is TGTGCCAGCTCACCACGGGACAATGAGCAGTTCTTC. This sequence encodes CASSPRDNEQFF.

This chain uses TRBV28 with TRBJ2-1, with a tentative D call TRBD1 (5 bases). The CDR3 is 17 amino acids. Germline CDR1 is MDHEN and CDR2 is SYDVKM. V dropped 6 bases and J dropped 8 bases, with 26 bases sitting between them. CDR3 sequence (DNA): TGTGCCAGCAGCCTCAGACAGTACAAGCGCCTGGGTGATGAGCAGTTCTTC. Translating it yields CASSLRQYKRLGDEQFF. Looking up the rest from reference TRBV28 and TRBJ2-1 gives the full variable domain: DVKVTQSSRYLVKRTGEKVFLECVQDMDHENMFWYRQDPGLGLRLIYFSYDVKMKEKGDIPEGYSVSREKKERFSLILESASTNQTSMYLCASSLRQYKRLGDEQFFGPGTRLTVL.

V is TRBV28 and J is TRBJ1-5, with 8 bases matching TRBD1. The CDR3 contains 15 residues. In germline, CDR1 is MDHEN, CDR2 SYDVKM. V dropped 5 bases and J dropped 5; count of bases not matched to a gene: 8. The CDR3 sequence is CASSISGTGYQPQHF. CDR3 DNA sequence: TGTGCCAGCAGTATCAGCGGGACAGGTTATCAGCCCCAGCATTTT.

The chain joins TRBV18 to TRBJ1-2; no clear D. The CDR3 is made up of 17 amino acids. CDR1 is KGHSH and CDR2 is LQKENI in the germline V gene. Trimming shortened V by 3 bases and J by 1 base, and 18 bases separated the two germline ends. CDR3 nucleotide sequence: TGTGCCAGCTCACCCTTTCTCGGAAACAGAGATAACTATGGCTACACCTTC. Protein: CASSPFLGNRDNYGYTF.

The chain uses TRBV11-3 and TRBJ2-2; D not certain. CDR1 is SGHNT and CDR2 is YENEEA in the germline V gene. CDR3 length: 11 residues. V was pared by 4 bases and J by 6 bases, with 3 bases between. In nucleotides, the CDR3 is TGTGCCAGCAGCTCGGCCGGGGAGCTGTTTTTT. It encodes CASSSAGELFF. Based on the CDR3 plus reference TRBV11-3 and TRBJ2-2, the full variable domain is EAGVVQSPRYKIIEKKQPVAFWCNPISGHNTLYWYLQNLGQGPELLIRYENEEAVDDSQLPKDRFSAERLKGVDSTLKIQPAELGDSAVYLCASSSAGELFFGEGSRLTVL.

This clone appeared many times. This same CDR3 is encoded by further DNA sequences in the sample. The chain joins TRBV2 to TRBJ2-7; 7 bases fit TRBD1. The V gene end was trimmed by 6 bases and the J gene end by 2 bases; junction bases not matched to a gene: 4. The CDR3 length is 13 residues. Germline V CDR1 and CDR2: SNHLY, FYNNEI. The CDR3 DNA sequence: TGTGCCAGCAGGGGAACAGGGGCCTACGAGCAGTACTTC. Translating gives CASRGTGAYEQYF. Looking up the rest from reference TRBV2 and TRBJ2-7 gives the full variable domain: EPEVTQTPSHQVTQMGQEVILRCVPISNHLYFYWYRQILGQKVEFLVSFYNNEISEKSEIFDDQFSVERPDGSNFTLKIRSTKLEDSAMYFCASRGTGAYEQYFGPGTRLTVT.

This chain links TRBV15 with TRBJ2-3, with no clear D. V was trimmed by 5 bases and J by 4 bases, leaving 10 bases between them. CDR1 is LNHNV, CDR2 YYDKDF, per germline (reference sequence). This CDR3 is 13 amino acids long. The CDR3 protein is CATSLSTADTQYF. For the CDR3, the DNA is TGTGCCACCAGCCTCAGTACGGCAGATACGCAGTATTTT.

V and J are TRBV27 and TRBJ1-5; possible D gene TRBD1, 6 bases. The germline V gene encodes CDR1 MNHEY and CDR2 SMNVEV (reference sequence). Trimming left V 2 bases short and J 0 bases short, with 20 bases between. The CDR3 covers 19 residues. The DNA for the CDR3 is TGTGCCAGCAGTTTAGGGGGACAAGGCTGGATTAATAGCAATCAGCCCCAGCATTTT. As protein: CASSLGGQGWINSNQPQHF.

The V and J genes are TRBV11-2 and TRBJ2-6; the D is unclear. V was shortened by 5 bases and J by 0 bases, with 5 bases between the two germline ends. This CDR3 has 14 amino acids. Germline V gives CDR1 SGHAT, CDR2 FQNNGV. CDR3 DNA sequence: TGTGCCAGCAGCCCCAACTCTGGGGCCAACGTCCTGACTTTC. Translated: CASSPNSGANVLTF.

This clone showed up just a few times. The chain links TRBV19 to TRBJ1-1, with D unclear. V was trimmed by 6 bases and J by 7 bases, leaving 24 bases between them. The germline CDR1 and CDR2 sequences are LNHDA and SQIVND (reference sequence). CDR3 size: 16 residues. The DNA of the CDR3 is TGTGCCAGTAGCGATAGCCGCCGCGGGTGGTGGGGTGAAGCTTTCTTT. Its protein product is CASSDSRRGWWGEAFF.